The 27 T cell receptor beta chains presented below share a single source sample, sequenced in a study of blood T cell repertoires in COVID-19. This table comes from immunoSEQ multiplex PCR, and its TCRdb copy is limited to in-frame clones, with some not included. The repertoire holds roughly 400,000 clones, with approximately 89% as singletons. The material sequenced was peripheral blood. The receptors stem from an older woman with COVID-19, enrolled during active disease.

The CDR3 DNA is TGTGCCAGCAGTGGATTTAGGACTGGGACAGATACGCAGTATTTT. It codes for CASSGFRTGTDTQYF. The chain has TRBV2 and TRBJ2-3; the D gene is possibly TRBD2 (5 bases). The V end was cut by 4 bases, the J end by 3 bases, with 14 bases between. CDR1 and CDR2 from the germline V gene are SNHLY and FYNNEI. The CDR3 length is 15 residues.

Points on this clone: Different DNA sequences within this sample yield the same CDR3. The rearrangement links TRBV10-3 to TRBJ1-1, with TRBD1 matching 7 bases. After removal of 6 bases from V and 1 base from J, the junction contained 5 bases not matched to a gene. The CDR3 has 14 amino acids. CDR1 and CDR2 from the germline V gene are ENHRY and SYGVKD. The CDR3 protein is CAIRRDSSNTEAFF. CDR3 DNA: TGTGCCATCAGGAGGGACAGTTCGAACACTGAAGCTTTCTTT.

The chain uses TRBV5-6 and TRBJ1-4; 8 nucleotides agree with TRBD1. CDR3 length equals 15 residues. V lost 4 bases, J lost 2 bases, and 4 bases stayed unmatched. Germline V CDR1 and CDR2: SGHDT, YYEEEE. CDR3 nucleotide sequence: TGTGCCAGCAGCATATGGACAGGGACTAATGAAAAACTGTTTTTT. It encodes CASSIWTGTNEKLFF.

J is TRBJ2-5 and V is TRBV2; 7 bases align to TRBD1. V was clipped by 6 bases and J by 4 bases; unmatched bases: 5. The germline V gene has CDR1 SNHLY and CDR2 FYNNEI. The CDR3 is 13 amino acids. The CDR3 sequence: CASRPGGRETQYF. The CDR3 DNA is TGTGCCAGCAGGCCAGGGGGTAGAGAGACCCAGTACTTC.

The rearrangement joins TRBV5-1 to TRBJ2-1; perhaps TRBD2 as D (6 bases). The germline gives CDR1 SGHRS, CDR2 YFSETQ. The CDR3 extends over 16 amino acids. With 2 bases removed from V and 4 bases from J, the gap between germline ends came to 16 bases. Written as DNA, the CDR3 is TGCGCCAGCAGCTTCAAGACTAGAGGGGCATACAATGAGCAGTTCTTC. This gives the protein CASSFKTRGAYNEQFF. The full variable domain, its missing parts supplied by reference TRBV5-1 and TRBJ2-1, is KAGVTQTPRYLIKTRGQQVTLSCSPISGHRSVSWYQQTPGQGLQFLFEYFSETQRNKGNFPGRFSGRQFSNSRSEMNVSTLELGDSALYLCASSFKTRGAYNEQFFGPGTRLTVL.

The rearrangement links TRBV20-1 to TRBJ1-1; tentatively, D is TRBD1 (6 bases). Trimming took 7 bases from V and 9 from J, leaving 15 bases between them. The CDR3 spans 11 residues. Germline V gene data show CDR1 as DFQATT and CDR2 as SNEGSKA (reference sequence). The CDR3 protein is CSVFRQDQAFF. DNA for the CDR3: TGCAGTGTTTTTAGACAGGATCAAGCTTTCTTT.

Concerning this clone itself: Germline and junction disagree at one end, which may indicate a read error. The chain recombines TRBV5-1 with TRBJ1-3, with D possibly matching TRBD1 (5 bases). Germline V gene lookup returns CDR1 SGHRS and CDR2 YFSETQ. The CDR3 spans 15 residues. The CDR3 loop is CASSLGGRAGDTIYF. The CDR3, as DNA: TGCGCCAGCAGCTTGGGGGGCAGGGCTGGAGACACCATATATTTT.

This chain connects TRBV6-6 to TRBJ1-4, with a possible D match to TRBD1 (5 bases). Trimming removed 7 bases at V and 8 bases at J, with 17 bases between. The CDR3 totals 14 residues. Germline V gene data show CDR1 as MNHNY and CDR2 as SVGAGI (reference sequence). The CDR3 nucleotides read TGTGCCAGCACCGACTCAGGGAGGTGGGAAAAACTGTTTTTT. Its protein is CASTDSGRWEKLFF.

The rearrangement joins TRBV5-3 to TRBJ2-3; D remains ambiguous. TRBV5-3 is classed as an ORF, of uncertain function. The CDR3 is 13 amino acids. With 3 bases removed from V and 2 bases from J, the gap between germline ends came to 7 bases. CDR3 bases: TGTGCCAGAAGCTCCGACTCCACAGATACGCAGTATTTT. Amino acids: CARSSDSTDTQYF.

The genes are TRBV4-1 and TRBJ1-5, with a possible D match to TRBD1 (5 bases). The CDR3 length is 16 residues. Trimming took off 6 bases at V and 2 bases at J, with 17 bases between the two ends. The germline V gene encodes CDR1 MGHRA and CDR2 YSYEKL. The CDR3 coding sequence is TGCGCCAGCAGTCTAGGCGGGGGATTGGGCAATCAGCCCCAGCATTTT. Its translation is CASSLGGGLGNQPQHF.

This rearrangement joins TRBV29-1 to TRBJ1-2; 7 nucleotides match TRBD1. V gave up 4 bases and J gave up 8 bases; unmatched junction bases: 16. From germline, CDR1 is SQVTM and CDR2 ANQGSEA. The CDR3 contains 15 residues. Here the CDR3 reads CSVVDINRGWRGYTF. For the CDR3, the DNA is TGCAGCGTTGTGGATATTAACAGGGGATGGCGGGGCTACACCTTC.

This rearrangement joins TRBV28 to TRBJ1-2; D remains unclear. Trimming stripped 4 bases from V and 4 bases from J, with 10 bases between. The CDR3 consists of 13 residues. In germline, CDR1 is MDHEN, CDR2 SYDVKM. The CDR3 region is CASSSTSIYGYTF. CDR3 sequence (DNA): TGTGCCAGCAGTTCTACCTCGATCTATGGCTACACCTTC.

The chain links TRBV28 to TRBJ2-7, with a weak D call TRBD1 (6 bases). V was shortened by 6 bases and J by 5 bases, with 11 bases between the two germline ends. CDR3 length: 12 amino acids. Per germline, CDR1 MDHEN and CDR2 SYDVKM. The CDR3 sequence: CASRLQGHEQYF. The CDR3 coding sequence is TGTGCCAGCAGACTACAGGGCCACGAGCAGTACTTC.

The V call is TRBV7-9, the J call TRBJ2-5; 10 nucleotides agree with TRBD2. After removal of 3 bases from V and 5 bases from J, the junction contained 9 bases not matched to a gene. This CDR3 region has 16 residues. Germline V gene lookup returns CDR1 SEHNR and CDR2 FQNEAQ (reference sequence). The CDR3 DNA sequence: TGTGCCAGCAGCTTCAGCCTAGCGGGGGACGGGGAGACCCAGTACTTC. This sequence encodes CASSFSLAGDGETQYF.

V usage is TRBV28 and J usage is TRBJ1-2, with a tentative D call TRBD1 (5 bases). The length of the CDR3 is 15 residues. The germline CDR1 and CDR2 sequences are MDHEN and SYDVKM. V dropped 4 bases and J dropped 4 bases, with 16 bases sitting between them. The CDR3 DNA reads TGTGCCAGCAGTTCCGCTATCACAGGAGCCTATGGCTACACCTTC. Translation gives CASSSAITGAYGYTF.

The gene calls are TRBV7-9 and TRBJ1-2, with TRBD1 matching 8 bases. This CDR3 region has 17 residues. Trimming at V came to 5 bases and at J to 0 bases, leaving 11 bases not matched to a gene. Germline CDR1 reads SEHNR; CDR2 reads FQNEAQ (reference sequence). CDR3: CASSQQGGGGANYGYTF. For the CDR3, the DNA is TGTGCCAGCAGCCAACAGGGGGGAGGGGGAGCTAACTATGGCTACACCTTC.

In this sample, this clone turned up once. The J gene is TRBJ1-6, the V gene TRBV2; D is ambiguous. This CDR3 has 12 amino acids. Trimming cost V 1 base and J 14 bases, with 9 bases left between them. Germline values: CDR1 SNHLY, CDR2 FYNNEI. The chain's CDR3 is CASSEELAALHF. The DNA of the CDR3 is TGTGCCAGCAGTGAAGAGCTGGCGGCCCTCCACTTT.

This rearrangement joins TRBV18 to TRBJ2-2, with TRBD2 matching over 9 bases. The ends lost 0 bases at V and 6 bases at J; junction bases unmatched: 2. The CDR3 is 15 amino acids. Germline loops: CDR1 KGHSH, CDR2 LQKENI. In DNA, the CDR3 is TGTGCCAGCTCACCACCGGGACTAGCCTCCGGGGAGCTGTTTTTT. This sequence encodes CASSPPGLASGELFF.

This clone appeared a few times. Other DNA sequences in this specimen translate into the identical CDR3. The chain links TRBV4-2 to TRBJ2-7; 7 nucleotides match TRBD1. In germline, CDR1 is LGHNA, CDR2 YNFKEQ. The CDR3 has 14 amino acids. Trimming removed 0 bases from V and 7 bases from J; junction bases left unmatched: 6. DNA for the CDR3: TGTGCCAGCAGCCAAGACTTACAGGGGAGAGAGCAGTACTTC. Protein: CASSQDLQGREQYF.

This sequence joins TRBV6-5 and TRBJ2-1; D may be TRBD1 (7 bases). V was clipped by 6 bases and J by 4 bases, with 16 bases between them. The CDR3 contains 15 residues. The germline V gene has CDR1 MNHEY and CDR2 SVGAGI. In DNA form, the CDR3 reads TGTGCCAGCAGAGTTCAGGGGGGTTCGTACAATGAGCAGTTCTTC. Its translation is CASRVQGGSYNEQFF.

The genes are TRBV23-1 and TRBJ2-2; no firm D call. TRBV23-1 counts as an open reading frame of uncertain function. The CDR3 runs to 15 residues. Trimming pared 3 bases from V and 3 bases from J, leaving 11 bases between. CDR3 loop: CASSQQLIDTGELFF. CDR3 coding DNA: TGCGCCAGCAGTCAGCAACTGATAGACACCGGGGAGCTGTTTTTT.

CDR3 coding DNA: TGTGCCAGCTCACAGGACAGGACTAATTCACCCCTCCACTTT. The encoded protein is CASSQDRTNSPLHF. This chain connects TRBV18 to TRBJ1-6, with 7 bases that match TRBD1. This CDR3 has 14 amino acids. CDR1 KGHSH and CDR2 LQKENI come from the germline V gene. J gave up 6 bases and V 4 bases, and 3 bases lay outside the gene matches.

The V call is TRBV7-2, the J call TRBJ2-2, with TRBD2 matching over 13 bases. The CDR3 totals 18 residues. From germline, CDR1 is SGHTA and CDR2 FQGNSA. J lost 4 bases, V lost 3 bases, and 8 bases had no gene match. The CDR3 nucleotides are TGTGCCAGCAGCTTGGCTAAACTAGCGGGGGGGCCCACCGGGGAGCTGTTTTTT. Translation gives CASSLAKLAGGPTGELFF.

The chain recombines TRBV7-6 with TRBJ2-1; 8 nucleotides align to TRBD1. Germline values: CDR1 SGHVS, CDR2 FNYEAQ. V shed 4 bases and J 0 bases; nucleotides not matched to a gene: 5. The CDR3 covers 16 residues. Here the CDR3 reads CASSSFDRGSYNEQFF. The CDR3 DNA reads TGTGCCAGCAGCTCCTTCGACAGGGGCTCCTACAATGAGCAGTTCTTC.

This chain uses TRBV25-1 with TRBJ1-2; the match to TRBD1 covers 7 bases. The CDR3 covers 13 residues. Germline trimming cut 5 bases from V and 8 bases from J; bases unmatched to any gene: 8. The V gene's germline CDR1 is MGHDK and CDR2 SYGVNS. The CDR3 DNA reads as TGTGCCAGCAGTACCCGACAGGGCCGGGGCTACACCTTC. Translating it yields CASSTRQGRGYTF.

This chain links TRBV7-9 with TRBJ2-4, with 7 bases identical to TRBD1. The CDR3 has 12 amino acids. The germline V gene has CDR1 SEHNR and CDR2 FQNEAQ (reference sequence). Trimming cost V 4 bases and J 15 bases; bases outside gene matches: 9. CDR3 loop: CASSYSGQERYF. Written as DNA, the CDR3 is TGTGCCAGCAGCTACTCTGGACAGGAACGGTACTTC.

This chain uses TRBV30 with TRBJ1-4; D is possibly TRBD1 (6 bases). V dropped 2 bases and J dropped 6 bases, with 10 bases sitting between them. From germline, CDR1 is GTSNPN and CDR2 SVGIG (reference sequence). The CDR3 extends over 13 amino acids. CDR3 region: CAWSPGVYEKLFF. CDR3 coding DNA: TGTGCCTGGAGTCCAGGGGTTTATGAAAAACTGTTTTTT.